The rows below give T cell receptor beta chains drawn from one sample of a study of molecular identifiers for immune sequencing clone quantification. MiXCR, run by TCRdb on the PCR reads, gives a single entry per CDR3 protein. The sample yields roughly 630,000 distinct CDR3 sequences, about 25% seen once. The sequencing sample was made of naive CD8+ T cells from blood, with Jurkat cell RNA spiked in. The receptor source for this set is a human donor in good health. Some libraries in this study had Jurkat cell RNA spiked in. Both conserved end residues are part of each CDR3. The D gene is left open where the match is weak. The size field is filled for only some rows; it gives once, few, many or a size class.

length,J,V,D,size,DNA,CDR3
11,TRBJ2-2,TRBV19,.,.,TGTGCCAGTACCGACACCGGGGAGCTGTTTTTT,CASTDTGELFF
15,TRBJ2-7,TRBV4-2,TRBD1,many,TGTGCCAGCAGCCAAGATTGGCCAGGGGGATACGAGCAGTACTTC,CASSQDWPGGYEQYF
16,TRBJ2-3,TRBV3-1,TRBD2,few,TGTGCCAGCAGCCAAGTTATAGCGGGGGGGACAGATACGCAGTATTTT,CASSQVIAGGTDTQYF
16,TRBJ2-2,TRBV12-3/TRBV12-4,.,.,TGTGCCAGCAGTTTTCCCGAAAAGACGAACACCGGGGAGCTGTTTTTT,CASSFPEKTNTGELFF
15,TRBJ1-2,TRBV7-9,.,.,TGTGCCAGCAGCACCCGGACGGGGTTCGACTATGGCTACACCTTC,CASSTRTGFDYGYTF
15,TRBJ2-7,TRBV5-1,.,many,TGCGCCAGCAGCTTGACAGGGACCATTCGTTACGAGCAGTACTTC,CASSLTGTIRYEQYF
15,TRBJ2-7,TRBV19,TRBD2,few,TGTGCCAGTAGTACCCAAGCGGGAGGGCCCTGCGAGCAGTACTTC,CASSTQAGGPCEQYF
17,TRBJ2-4,TRBV3-1,.,few,TGTGCCAGCAGCCAAGATCAGGGGATGTACGCCAAAAACATTCAGTACTTC,CASSQDQGMYAKNIQYF
15,TRBJ2-2,TRBV29-1,TRBD2,many,TGCAGCGTAAAAATAACTAGCGGGAGCGCCGGGGAGCTGTTTTTT,CSVKITSGSAGELFF
14,TRBJ2-7,TRBV27,.,many,TGTGCCAGCAGCTCATGGGGTCCGACCTACGAGCAGTACTTC,CASSSWGPTYEQYF
15,TRBJ2-5,TRBV12-3/TRBV12-4,.,many,TGTGCCAGCAGTCCATTTTCCGGACGGGGAGAGACCCAGTACTTC,CASSPFSGRGETQYF
15,TRBJ2-7,TRBV3-1,TRBD2,.,TGTGCCAGCAGCCCGGTAGCGGGAGGCGTGGGGGAGCAGTACTTC,CASSPVAGGVGEQYF
13,TRBJ2-7,TRBV20-1,TRBD1,few,TGCAGTGCCTCCGGGACAGGAACCTACGAGCAGTACTTC,CSASGTGTYEQYF
16,TRBJ2-7,TRBV13,TRBD2,.,TGTGCCAGCAGCTTAGTATCAGCGGGAGGCCCCTACGAGCAGTACTTC,CASSLVSAGGPYEQYF
17,TRBJ2-5,TRBV5-1,TRBD2,few,TGCGCCAGCAGCTTGAATCCGCGGGGGGCGAAACAAGAGACCCAGTACTTC,CASSLNPRGAKQETQYF
15,TRBJ2-7,TRBV9,TRBD2,many,TGCGCCAGCAGCGTGGGGACTAGCGGTTCCTACGAGCAGTACTTC,CASSVGTSGSYEQYF
17,TRBJ2-7,TRBV20-1,TRBD2,few,TGCAGTGCTAGACTACCCCCGGGATTGGCGGGAGCTTACGAGCAGTACTTC,CSARLPPGLAGAYEQYF
14,TRBJ1-1,TRBV28,.,many,TGTGCCAGCAGCCTGGGGGGAGGGGATACTGAAGCTTTCTTT,CASSLGGGDTEAFF
17,TRBJ2-1,TRBV11-2,.,.,TGTGCCAGCAGCCCAGGAAGAGCGGGTTATAACTACAATGAGCAGTTCTTC,CASSPGRAGYNYNEQFF
19,TRBJ1-6,TRBV6-5,.,many,TGTGCCAGCAGTTACTCGATATGGCTAGGGGACCGCCTGGATTCACCCCTCCACTTT,CASSYSIWLGDRLDSPLHF
14,TRBJ1-1,TRBV10-2,.,many,TGCGCCAGCAGTGCAAACAGCCAAATCACTGAAGCTTTCTTT,CASSANSQITEAFF
16,TRBJ1-1,TRBV7-9,.,many,TGTGCCAGCACCCGAGATAGCTCAGGCGGAGACACTGAAGCTTTCTTT,CASTRDSSGGDTEAFF
16,TRBJ2-1,TRBV20-1,.,few,TGCAGTGCTAGAGATGAGGGGGGGCATAGATACAATGAGCAGTTCTTC,CSARDEGGHRYNEQFF
13,TRBJ2-7,TRBV7-9,.,few,TGTGCCATTCCGATTGATAGGGGGAACGAGCAGTACTTC,CAIPIDRGNEQYF
16,TRBJ2-5,TRBV7-9,TRBD1,.,TGTGCCAGCAGCCCTTGGGCTCGAGGGACAGAAGAGACCCAGTACTTC,CASSPWARGTEETQYF
16,TRBJ2-1,TRBV7-9,TRBD1,.,TGTGCCAGCAGTCACAGCACGGGACAGGGGTTTAATGAGCAGTTCTTC,CASSHSTGQGFNEQFF
13,TRBJ2-2,TRBV12-3/TRBV12-4,.,.,TGTGCCAGCAGTTTAGATGGGCCCGGGGAGCTGTTTTTT,CASSLDGPGELFF
15,TRBJ1-4,TRBV4-1,.,many,TGCGCCAGCAGCCAAGATAGCATGGTGAATGAAAAACTGTTTTTT,CASSQDSMVNEKLFF
13,TRBJ2-7,TRBV20-1,.,few,TGCAGTGCTAGAAAAAGGGGAGACTACGAGCAGTACTTC,CSARKRGDYEQYF
15,TRBJ2-7,TRBV4-3,TRBD1,many,TGCGCCAGCAGCCCGGGGTTCGGGACAGCCTACGAGCAGTACTTC,CASSPGFGTAYEQYF
15,TRBJ1-1,TRBV12-3/TRBV12-4,.,many,TGTGCCAGCAGTTTAAGGAGGGAAGCGTACACTGAAGCTTTCTTT,CASSLRREAYTEAFF
13,TRBJ2-7,TRBV7-7,.,few,TGTGCTAGCAGCGCTTATAGAGGGCACGAGCAGTACTTC,CASSAYRGHEQYF
14,TRBJ2-5,TRBV6-2/TRBV6-3,TRBD1,.,TGTGCCAGCAGTATGGGACAGTACCAAGAGACCCAGTACTTC,CASSMGQYQETQYF
14,TRBJ1-5,TRBV30,.,many,TGTGCCTGGAGTTTGGGATATAGCAATCAGCCCCAGCATTTT,CAWSLGYSNQPQHF
16,TRBJ2-3,TRBV24-1,.,.,TGTGCCTCCAGTGACCCAGGGAATGATGTCACAGATACGCAGTATTTT,CASSDPGNDVTDTQYF
14,TRBJ1-4,TRBV20-1,.,.,TGCAGTGCGCGACAGGTGCCCACTAATGAAAAACTGTTTTTT,CSARQVPTNEKLFF
16,TRBJ1-1,TRBV4-3,.,many,TGCGCCAGCAGCCAAGAGGAGGAACAGGGTGTATATGAAGCTTTCTTT,CASSQEEEQGVYEAFF
15,TRBJ2-3,TRBV7-3,TRBD2,.,TGTGCCAGCAGCAATAGCGGGTCAGCCACAGATACGCAGTATTTT,CASSNSGSATDTQYF
15,TRBJ2-3,TRBV20-1,.,.,TGCAGTGCCACTCATACTAGCCCCAGTACAGATACGCAGTATTTT,CSATHTSPSTDTQYF
15,TRBJ2-2,TRBV7-3,TRBD1,.,TGTGCCAGCAGCGTCGACAGGGGGCTGGGCGGGGAGCTGTTTTTT,CASSVDRGLGGELFF
14,TRBJ1-1,TRBV5-1,.,many,TGCGCCAGCAGCTTGGAGTTCTCGGACAGTGAAGCTTTCTTT,CASSLEFSDSEAFF